This paragraph covers one T cell receptor beta chain sequence. V lost 5 bases to trimming and J lost 6 bases, with 9 bases between them. CDR3 length: 12 residues. Germline CDR1 reads LGHNA; CDR2 reads YNFKEQ. Sequencing used immunoSEQ multiplex PCR; TCRdb keeps in-frame clones, though not all of them. The sample has approximately 30,000 clones; approximately 79% are singletons. The sample belongs to a study of PD-L1 blockade in urothelial cancer. The gene calls are TRBV4-2 and TRBJ2-3, with D maybe TRBD1 (5 bases). The specimen was PBMCs, collected around atezolizumab (anti-PD-L1) treatment. This clonotype was obtained from a man aged 50-59 years with urothelial cancer. CDR3 coding DNA: TGTGCCAGCAGCTCAGGGCTGGATACGCAGTATTTT. Encoded protein: CASSSGLDTQYF.